The 12 T cell receptor beta chains listed next were all sequenced from one sample in a study of T-cell memory formation after mild COVID-19 (dated by TCRdb to the early 2020s). The library was produced with 5' RACE. The instrument was an Illumina NovaSeq 6000. The public reads were reanalyzed by TCRdb: fastp trimming at Q25, MiXCR alignment, in-frame beta chains only. A single entry per CDR3 protein holds the most common genes and DNA from its merged rows. Here the sample has more than 400,000 distinct CDR3 sequences; about 20% occur a single time. 9% to 15% of the sample is taken by the ten largest. Sequencing was done on a sample of PBMCs or a T cell subset sorted from them (not recorded which). The receptors here all came from an adult woman who had mild COVID-19 (a few samples of this study predate the infection). The sample titles of this study are shuffled in the database, so cell type and time point are left out; the donor was told from shared clones.

This clonotype came up many times. This rearrangement joins TRBV12-3 or TRBV12-4 to TRBJ2-7; either TRBD1 or TRBD2 may fit D (6 bases each). V was pared by 3 bases and J by 3 bases, with 9 bases between. The CDR3 is 13 residues long. Written as DNA, the CDR3 is TGTGCCAGCAGTTTGGAGGGGGGCTACGAGCAGTACTTC. It translates to CASSLEGGYEQYF.

This clonotype was picked up one time. V and J are TRBV28 and TRBJ1-2; D gene uncertain. The CDR3 runs to 14 residues. CDR1 MDHEN and CDR2 SYDVKM come from the germline V gene. V was clipped by 7 bases and J by 1 base, with 13 bases between them. As DNA, the CDR3 is TGTGCCAGCATAGGTTTCGGCAGTAACTATGGCTACACCTTC. Translated: CASIGFGSNYGYTF.

J is TRBJ1-5 and V is TRBV5-8, with D uncertain. Trimming removed 4 bases at V and 4 bases at J, with 9 bases between. The CDR3 length is 13 residues. Germline assignment: CDR1 SGHTS and CDR2 YDEGEE. This chain's CDR3 is CASSRTQNQPQHF. The CDR3 nucleotides read TGTGCCAGCAGCAGGACTCAAAATCAGCCCCAGCATTTT.

The sample holds a few counts of this clonotype. The chain has TRBV20-1 and TRBJ1-6; D is uncertain. The CDR3 runs to 9 residues. Per the germline V gene, CDR1 is DFQATT and CDR2 is SNEGSKA (reference sequence). V was cut by 4 bases and J by 10 bases, with 2 bases left in between. The CDR3, as DNA: TGCAGTGCTAACTCACCCCTCCACTTT. Its protein product is CSANSPLHF.

The chain joins TRBV5-1 to TRBJ2-7; D assignment may be TRBD1 or TRBD2 (7 bases each). The V and J ends lost 7 bases and 5 bases respectively, with 22 bases between them. CDR3 length: 15 residues. Germline V lookup: CDR1 SGHRS, CDR2 YFSETQ. Here the CDR3 reads CASSGGRGAVNEQYF. CDR3 nucleotide sequence: TGCGCCAGCTCGGGGGGCAGGGGGGCTGTAAACGAGCAGTACTTC.

This clonotype was seen more than once but under ten times. This chain uses TRBV12-3 or TRBV12-4 with TRBJ2-3, with 7 bases lining up with TRBD2. The ends lost 2 bases at V and 4 bases at J; junction bases unmatched: 3. The CDR3 covers 14 residues. The CDR3 DNA sequence: TGTGCCAGCAGTTTACGGCTAGCGGCAGATACGCAGTATTTT. It yields the protein CASSLRLAADTQYF.

This clonotype was seen just once. The rearrangement joins TRBV5-8 to TRBJ2-7, with D possibly TRBD2 on 6 matching bases. The CDR3 loop spans 12 amino acids. Germline values: CDR1 SGHTS, CDR2 YDEGEE. Trimming took 8 bases from V and 6 from J, leaving 15 bases between them. The CDR3 loop reads CASREWVGEQYF. For the CDR3, the DNA is TGTGCCAGTCGGGAGTGGGTCGGCGAGCAGTACTTC.

V and J are TRBV6-5 and TRBJ2-5, with TRBD2 matching 7 bases. CDR1 and CDR2 (germline): MNHEY, SVGAGI. Trimming at V came to 6 bases and at J to 5 bases, leaving 6 bases not matched to a gene. There are 13 residues in the CDR3. The DNA of the CDR3 is TGTGCCAGCAGAAAAGCGGGGAAGGAGACCCAGTACTTC. Amino acids: CASRKAGKETQYF.

The gene calls are TRBV7-2 and TRBJ2-1; TRBD2 matches at 7 bases. The CDR3 consists of 14 residues. Germline V gene lookup returns CDR1 SGHTA and CDR2 FQGNSA. V shed 5 bases, J shed 11 bases, and the junction held 12 bases outside the gene matches. DNA of the CDR3: TGTGCCAGCAGCCGATTGGAGGGAGGGCCTAAGCAGTTCTTC. Translating it yields CASSRLEGGPKQFF.

This clonotype has a handful of counts. The junction departs from the called germline gene at one end, perhaps through a read error. The chain has TRBV11-3 and TRBJ2-1; D might be TRBD2 (5 bases). Germline V lookup: CDR1 SGHNT, CDR2 YENEEA. This CDR3 spans 13 amino acids. CDR3 bases: TGTTCCAGCAGCCCCGGACTCTACAATGAGCAGTTCTTC. Its translation is CSSSPGLYNEQFF.

The gene calls are TRBV29-1 and TRBJ2-1; TRBD1 aligns across 8 bases. Germline loops: CDR1 SQVTM, CDR2 ANQGSEA. The junction had 8 bases not matched to a gene; V was cut back by 7 bases and J by 3 bases. This CDR3 comprises 14 residues. CDR3 residues: CSATGTGFYNEQFF. The CDR3 coding sequence is TGCAGCGCAACGGGGACAGGCTTCTACAATGAGCAGTTCTTC.

A note on this clonotype: Germline is not matched at one junction end, which may reflect a read error. The chain uses TRBV2 and TRBJ1-1; D call uncertain. Per germline, CDR1 SNHLY and CDR2 FYNNEI. The CDR3 length is 13 residues. As DNA, the CDR3 is TGCGCCAGCAGTGAAGTCGTGAACACTGAAGCTTTCTTT. Translation: CASSEVVNTEAFF. The full variable domain, rest sourced from reference TRBV2 and TRBJ1-1, is EPEVTQTPSHQVTQMGQEVILRCVPISNHLYFYWYRQILGQKVEFLVSFYNNEISEKSEIFDDQFSVERPDGSNFTLKIRSTKLEDSAMYFCASSEVVNTEAFFGQGTRLTVV.